These 11 T cell receptor beta chains share one sample of origin, sequenced in a study of T cells expressing NK-cell markers. Using the 5' RACE reads, TCRdb records one entry per CDR3 protein without DNA. Seen in this sample are about 180,000 distinct CDR3 sequences; the ten most common clones hold just over 20%. Sequencing was done on a sample of blood T cells: a sorted CD56 or NKG2C T cell subset, CD4+ or CD8+ T cells, or bulk PBMC T cells (not recorded which). These receptors all come from a man aged 18-70 years in good health.

The chain couples TRBV6-1 to TRBJ2-1; TCRdb returns TRBD2, unconfirmable since there is no DNA. The CDR3 is made up of 16 amino acids. CDR1 and CDR2 (germline): MNHNS, SASEGT. This chain's CDR3 is CASSSRWSGGWNEQFF.

The chain couples TRBV28 to TRBJ1-5; TCRdb's assignment of TRBD1 cannot be checked, as there is no DNA. The CDR3 is made up of 14 amino acids. Germline V gene sequence: CDR1 MDHEN, CDR2 SYDVKM. The CDR3 reads CASSGTGEVQPQHF.

This chain uses TRBV19 with TRBJ1-2; TCRdb names TRBD1, which stays unverified in the absence of DNA. This CDR3 is built from 14 residues. Germline assignment: CDR1 LNHDA and CDR2 SQIVND (reference sequence). CDR3 in amino acids: CASSIRQGKVGYTF.

The CDR3 loop is CSVEDGERGILQETQYF. The chain is built from TRBV29-1 and TRBJ2-5; TCRdb indicates TRBD2, and absent DNA this call remains unverified. Germline loops: CDR1 SQVTM, CDR2 ANQGSEA. This CDR3 is 17 amino acids long.

The V gene is TRBV19, the J gene TRBJ2-7; TCRdb's assignment of TRBD1 cannot be checked, as there is no DNA. Germline V gives CDR1 LNHDA, CDR2 SQIVND (reference sequence). This CDR3 has 16 amino acids. The CDR3 here is CASSISTGQVSYEQYF.

The chain joins TRBV2 to TRBJ1-1. CDR1 and CDR2 from the germline V gene are SNHLY and FYNNEI. CDR3 size: 12 residues. The CDR3 reads CASSGRGTEAFF.

This chain joins TRBV21-1 and TRBJ1-1; as DNA is missing, the TRBD1 call by TCRdb cannot be tested. TRBV21-1 is designated a pseudogene. CDR3 length: 18 residues. CDR3: CASSKGTGGFKGNTEAFF.

The V gene is TRBV9, the J gene TRBJ1-2; TCRdb proposes TRBD1, but this gene call is untestable without DNA. Germline loops: CDR1 SGDLS, CDR2 YYNGEE. This CDR3 has 14 amino acids. CDR3 loop: CASSGTGYVGGYTF.

This sequence joins TRBV4-1 and TRBJ2-7. CDR1 MGHRA and CDR2 YSYEKL come from the germline V gene. CDR3 length equals 15 residues. CDR3 loop: CASSQTAVSSYEQYF.

The chain links TRBV5-1 to TRBJ1-1; TCRdb's D gene call, TRBD1, goes unchecked for lack of DNA. Germline CDR1 SGHRS, CDR2 YFSETQ. This CDR3 has 11 residues. CDR3 amino acids: CASSSTGEAFF.

The rearrangement uses TRBV7-9 and TRBJ1-2; the D gene TCRdb calls, TRBD1, cannot be checked with no DNA. CDR3 length: 17 residues. The germline CDR1 and CDR2 sequences are SEHNR and FQNEAQ (reference sequence). CDR3 loop: CASSLAEPGQGNYGYTF.